This is a list of T cell receptor beta chains from one sample in a study of blood T cell repertoires in COVID-19. Profiled with immunoSEQ multiplex PCR; TCRdb holds only in-frame clones, not every one. The table has some 100,000 clones, 84% seen once; the top ten hold roughly 8.2%. Source material: peripheral blood. These receptors were collected from a woman of 80 years or more with active or convalescent COVID-19. The CDR3 runs from the conserved cysteine through the conserved F or W. The D gene is left open where the match is weak. Some rows have no size entry. The others give once, few or many, or a class for an expanded clone.

clone_size	j_call	d_call	v_call	cdr3_aa	cdr3_nt
.	TRBJ1-6	.	TRBV14	CASSQYSNSPLHF	TGTGCCAGCAGCCAATACAGTAATTCACCCCTCCACTTT
.	TRBJ2-7	.	TRBV7-9	CASSLEQKKPYEQYF	TGTGCCAGCAGCTTAGAACAGAAAAAACCCTACGAGCAGTACTTC
.	TRBJ1-2	.	TRBV12-3/TRBV12-4	CASSLGQNYGYTF	TGTGCCAGCAGTCTTGGACAGAACTATGGCTACACCTTC
.	TRBJ2-6	.	TRBV9	CASSVDHYMRGANVLTF	TGTGCCAGCAGCGTAGATCACTACATGAGGGGGGCCAACGTCCTGACTTTC
.	TRBJ2-7	TRBD1	TRBV3-1/TRBV3-2	CASSQGTGMYEQYF	TGTGCCAGCAGCCAAGGGACAGGGATGTACGAGCAGTACTTC
.	TRBJ1-1	TRBD1	TRBV19	CASLRRQGITEAFF	TGTGCCAGCCTCCGACGACAGGGGATCACTGAAGCTTTCTTT
.	TRBJ2-7	.	TRBV18	CASSRDSFEQYF	TGTGCCAGCTCTCGGGACTCTTTCGAGCAGTACTTC
.	TRBJ1-4	TRBD1	TRBV19	CASSTDPTGRRKGDLFF	TGTGCCAGTAGTACCGACCCGACAGGGAGAAGAAAGGGGGATCTGTTTTTT
.	TRBJ2-7	.	TRBV7-8	CASSLVMSSYEQYF	TGTGCCAGCAGCTTAGTAATGTCGTCCTACGAGCAGTACTTC
.	TRBJ2-6	.	TRBV5-4	CASSLGIGAPSGANVLTF	TGTGCCAGCAGCTTGGGGATTGGGGCCCCCTCTGGGGCCAACGTCCTGACTTTC
.	TRBJ2-4	TRBD1	TRBV5-1	CASSVTGGRNIQYF	TGCGCCAGCAGCGTGACAGGGGGGAGAAACATTCAGTACTTC
.	TRBJ2-1	.	TRBV2	CASARDNEQFF	TGTGCCAGCGCCAGGGACAATGAGCAGTTCTTC
few	TRBJ2-1	TRBD2	TRBV27	CASSVGLVNEQFF	TGTGCCAGCAGTGTAGGACTAGTCAATGAGCAGTTCTTC
few	TRBJ1-5	.	TRBV9	CASSVANQPQHF	TGTGCCAGCAGCGTAGCGAATCAGCCCCAGCATTTT
.	TRBJ2-1	TRBD2	TRBV7-8	CASSLELAEYNEQFF	TGTGCCAGCAGCTTAGAACTAGCGGAGTACAATGAGCAGTTCTTC
.	TRBJ1-6	.	TRBV30	CACHRPNSPLHF	TGTGCCTGCCACAGACCGAATTCACCCCTCCACTTT
.	TRBJ1-5	TRBD1	TRBV28	CASRGRGPRNQPQHF	TGTGCCAGCAGGGGCAGGGGGCCTCGCAATCAGCCCCAGCATTTT
.	TRBJ2-7	.	TRBV12-3/TRBV12-4	CASSLAGVQYF	TGTGCCAGCAGTTTAGCGGGAGTGCAGTACTTC
once	TRBJ2-5	TRBD2	TRBV18	CASSWTSGTLGAQYF	TGTGCCAGCTCGTGGACTAGCGGGACCTTGGGGGCCCAGTACTTC
.	TRBJ2-3	.	TRBV19	CASSISVSTDTQYF	TGTGCCAGTAGTATATCTGTTAGCACAGATACGCAGTATTTT
.	TRBJ2-4	.	TRBV24-1	CATSDREGGPKNIQYF	TGTGCCACCAGTGATCGCGAGGGAGGTCCCAAAAACATTCAGTACTTC
.	TRBJ2-2	.	TRBV7-3	CASSLGGVNTGELFF	TGTGCCAGCAGCTTAGGCGGGGTGAACACCGGGGAGCTGTTTTTT
.	TRBJ1-4	TRBD1	TRBV28	CASSLTGATNEKLFF	TGTGCCAGCAGTCTTACAGGGGCAACTAATGAAAAACTGTTTTTT
.	TRBJ2-7	TRBD2	TRBV7-2	CASSYMGLAAEQYF	TGTGCCAGCAGCTATATGGGACTAGCAGCCGAGCAGTACTTC
.	TRBJ2-3	.	TRBV19	CASSMRPTLSTDTQYF	TGTGCCAGTAGTATGCGACCGACACTCAGCACAGATACGCAGTATTTT
.	TRBJ2-7	TRBD2	TRBV27	CASSGLAGLRPYEQYF	TGTGCCAGCAGTGGTTTAGCGGGACTCCGGCCCTACGAGCAGTACTTC
.	TRBJ2-1	TRBD2	TRBV28	CASSSGSGSSYNEQFF	TGTGCCAGCAGTTCCGGAAGCGGGAGCTCCTACAATGAGCAGTTCTTC
.	TRBJ2-7	.	TRBV7-3	CASSLEGWFGGEQYF	TGTGCCAGCAGCTTAGAGGGTTGGTTCGGGGGCGAGCAGTACTTC
.	TRBJ2-7	.	TRBV3-1/TRBV3-2	CASSQAGGRDYGYEQYF	TGTGCCAGCAGCCAAGCAGGGGGCCGGGACTATGGCTACGAGCAGTACTTC
.	TRBJ2-7	.	TRBV28	CASSRNRFPYEQYF	TGTGCCAGCAGTCGTAACAGGTTTCCCTACGAGCAGTACTTC
.	TRBJ1-2	TRBD1	TRBV2	CASTWDRTSAGYTF	TGTGCCAGCACCTGGGACAGGACTTCGGCTGGCTACACCTTC
.	TRBJ1-1	TRBD1	TRBV28	CASSSGGVPWTEAFF	TGTGCCAGCAGTTCAGGGGGCGTTCCATGGACTGAAGCTTTCTTT
.	TRBJ1-6	.	TRBV5-1	CASSSSDF	TGCGCCAGCAGTAGCTCCGACTTT
.	TRBJ2-7	.	TRBV10-2	CASSGSRGYEQYF	TGCGCCAGCAGTGGAAGCAGGGGCTACGAGCAGTACTTC
few	TRBJ1-1	.	TRBV5-1	CASSLGGWNTEAFF	TGCGCCAGCAGCCTGGGAGGGTGGAACACTGAAGCTTTCTTT
.	TRBJ2-3	.	TRBV5-1	CASSSLRGGPDTQYF	TGCGCCAGCAGCTCTCTGCGGGGCGGCCCAGATACGCAGTATTTT
once	TRBJ1-6	TRBD1	TRBV9	CASSESRSGGSPLHF	TGTGCCAGCAGCGAAAGTCGATCAGGGGGATCACCCCTCCACTTT
.	TRBJ1-2	TRBD1	TRBV19	CASSPGTANYGYTF	TGTGCCAGTAGTCCCGGGACAGCTAACTATGGCTACACCTTC
once	TRBJ2-7	TRBD2	TRBV19	CASSINSGRLYEQYF	TGTGCCAGTAGTATAAACAGCGGGAGGTTATACGAGCAGTACTTC
.	TRBJ1-4	.	TRBV27	CASSSGGSGEKLFF	TGTGCCAGCTCGAGTGGAGGGTCGGGTGAAAAACTGTTTTTT
.	TRBJ2-5	TRBD1	TRBV5-8	CASSLGQGAWETQYF	TGTGCCAGCAGCTTGGGGCAGGGGGCGTGGGAGACCCAGTACTTC
.	TRBJ2-7	.	TRBV4-1	CASSQLDSGAYEQYF	TGCGCCAGCAGCCAACTAGACTCGGGGGCCTACGAGCAGTACTTC